A single TCR beta chain is shown here with its context. These data belong to a study of cytomegalovirus exposure and HLA in healthy donors. The primer mix had 60 Vbeta and 13 Jbeta primers. Clones were sequenced by immunoSEQ multiplex PCR, and TCRdb holds only the in-frame ones, with some missing. Of roughly 200,000 clones listed, approximately 82% are singletons. The CDR3 totals 15 residues. Unmatched junction bases numbered 3, after V lost 0 bases and J lost 5 bases. Germline lookup yields CDR1 SGHDN and CDR2 FVKESK. The rearrangement links TRBV14 to TRBJ1-4; 7 positions match TRBD1. Sequencing was carried out using PBMCs. This TCR was recovered from a man between 35 and 55 years old in good health and CMV-seropositive. CDR3 sequence reads: CASSQDRGWNEKLFF. For the CDR3, the DNA is TGTGCCAGCAGCCAAGACAGGGGGTGGAATGAAAAACTGTTTTTT.